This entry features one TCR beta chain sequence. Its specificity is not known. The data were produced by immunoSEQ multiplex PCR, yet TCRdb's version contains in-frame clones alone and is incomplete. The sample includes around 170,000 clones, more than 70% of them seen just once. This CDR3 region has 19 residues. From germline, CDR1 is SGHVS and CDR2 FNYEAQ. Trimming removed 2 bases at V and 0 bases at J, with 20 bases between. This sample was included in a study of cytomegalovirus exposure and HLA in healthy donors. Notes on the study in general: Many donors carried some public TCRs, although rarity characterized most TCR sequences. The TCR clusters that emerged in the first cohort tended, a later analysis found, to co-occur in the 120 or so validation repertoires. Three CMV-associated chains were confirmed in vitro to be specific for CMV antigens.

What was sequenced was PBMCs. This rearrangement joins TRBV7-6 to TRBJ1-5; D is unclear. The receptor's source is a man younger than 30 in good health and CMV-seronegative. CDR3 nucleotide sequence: TGTGCCAGCAGCTTAATTACTAGCCGGGTCCCGAATAGCAATCAGCCCCAGCATTTT. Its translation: CASSLITSRVPNSNQPQHF.